This TCR beta chain was found in a study of shared clonotypes between healthy human individuals. The CDR3 runs 14 residues. The V end was cut by 2 bases, the J end by 2 bases, with 9 bases between. Germline CDR1 reads KGHSH; CDR2 reads LQKENI. Using immunoSEQ multiplex PCR, the repertoire was profiled, and TCRdb retains in-frame clones only, with some absent. Of roughly 2.2 million clones in the sample, more than 80% are singletons; the top ten hold about 0.37%. All donors were Caucasian adults living in Nashville, Tennessee. This rearrangement joins TRBV18 to TRBJ1-2; D unresolved. The sequencing sample was made of naive CD4+ T cells from PBMCs. Subset meaning: CD45RA+ positively selected. The clonotype comes from a man between 18 and 29 years old in good health. Some clones in this sample may be carry-over from other donors' samples. CDR3 bases: TGTGCCAGCTCACCATATCACGACAACTATGGCTACACCTTC. This gives the protein CASSPYHDNYGYTF.